This T cell receptor beta chain originates from a study of cytomegalovirus exposure and HLA in healthy donors. There were likely unrecorded immune exposures, though donors were nominally healthy when sampled. The PCR used 60 Vbeta and 13 Jbeta primers. TCRdb's table, derived via immunoSEQ multiplex PCR, lists solely in-frame clones and lacks some. This sample has about 140,000 clones, with around 78% found just once. Regarding the study as a whole: About 87% or about 30% of the time was how often most TCR beta V segments were productive, according to an earlier analysis. Later analysis identified a missense DCLRE1C variant that was linked to TCR beta V- and J-gene trimming. In a later analysis, parvovirus B19, influenza, CMV and Epstein-Barr virus appeared linked to several top co-occurrence clusters.

Turning to this clone: Its antigen remains unidentified.

The sample taken for sequencing was PBMCs. This sequence was found in a male donor in good health and CMV-seronegative.

The CDR3 region has the DNA TGTGCCAGCAGAATGGCGGGGGGGCCGGTTGAGACCCAGTACTTC. It translates to CASRMAGGPVETQYF. V gene TRBV27 combines with J gene TRBJ2-5; 9 nucleotides line up with TRBD2. V was pared by 6 bases and J by 5 bases, with 10 bases of the junction left unmatched. Per germline, CDR1 MNHEY and CDR2 SMNVEV (reference sequence). The CDR3 has 15 residues.